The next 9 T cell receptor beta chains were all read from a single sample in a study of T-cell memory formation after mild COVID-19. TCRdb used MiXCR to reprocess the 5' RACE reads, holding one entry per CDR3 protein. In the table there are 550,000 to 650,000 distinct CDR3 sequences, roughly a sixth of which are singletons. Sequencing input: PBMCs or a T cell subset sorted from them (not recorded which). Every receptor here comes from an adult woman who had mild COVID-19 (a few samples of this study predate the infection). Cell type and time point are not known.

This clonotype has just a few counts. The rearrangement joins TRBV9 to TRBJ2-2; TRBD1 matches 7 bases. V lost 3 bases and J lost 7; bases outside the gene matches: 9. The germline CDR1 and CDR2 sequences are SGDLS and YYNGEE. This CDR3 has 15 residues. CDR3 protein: CASSGDRESGGELFF. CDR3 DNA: TGTGCCAGCAGCGGTGACAGGGAATCTGGCGGGGAGCTGTTTTTT.

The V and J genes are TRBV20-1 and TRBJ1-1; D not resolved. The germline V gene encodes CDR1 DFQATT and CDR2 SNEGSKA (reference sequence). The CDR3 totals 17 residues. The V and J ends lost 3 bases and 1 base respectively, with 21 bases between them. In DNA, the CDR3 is TGCAGTGCTAGTGAGGCAGAGCCGATTGACAAGAACACTGAAGCTTTCTTT. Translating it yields CSASEAEPIDKNTEAFF.

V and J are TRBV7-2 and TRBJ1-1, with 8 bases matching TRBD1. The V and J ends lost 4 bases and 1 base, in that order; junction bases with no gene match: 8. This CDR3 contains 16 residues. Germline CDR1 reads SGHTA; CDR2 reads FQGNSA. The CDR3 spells CASSSQGAIRNTEAFF. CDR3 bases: TGTGCCAGCAGCTCGCAGGGGGCAATAAGGAACACTGAAGCTTTCTTT.

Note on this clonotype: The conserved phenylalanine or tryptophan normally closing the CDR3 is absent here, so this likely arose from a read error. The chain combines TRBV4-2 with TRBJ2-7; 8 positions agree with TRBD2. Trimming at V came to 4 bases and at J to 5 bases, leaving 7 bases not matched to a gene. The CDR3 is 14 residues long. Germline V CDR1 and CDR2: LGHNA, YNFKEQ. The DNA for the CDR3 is TGTGCCAGCAGCCCGATCAGCGGGGGCCACGAGCAGTACTAC. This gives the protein CASSPISGGHEQYY.

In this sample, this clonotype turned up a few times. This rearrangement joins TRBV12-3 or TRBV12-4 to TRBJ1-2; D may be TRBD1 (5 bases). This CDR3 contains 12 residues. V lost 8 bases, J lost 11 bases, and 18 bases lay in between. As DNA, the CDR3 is TGTGCCAGCCAACAGGTCCTGGGAGGATACACCTTC. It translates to CASQQVLGGYTF.

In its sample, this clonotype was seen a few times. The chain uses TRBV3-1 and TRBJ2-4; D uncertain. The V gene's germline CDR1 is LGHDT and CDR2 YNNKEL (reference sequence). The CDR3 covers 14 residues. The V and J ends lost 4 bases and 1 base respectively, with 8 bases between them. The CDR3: CASSPSWAKNIQYF. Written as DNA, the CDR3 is TGTGCCAGCAGCCCTAGTTGGGCCAAAAACATTCAGTACTTC.

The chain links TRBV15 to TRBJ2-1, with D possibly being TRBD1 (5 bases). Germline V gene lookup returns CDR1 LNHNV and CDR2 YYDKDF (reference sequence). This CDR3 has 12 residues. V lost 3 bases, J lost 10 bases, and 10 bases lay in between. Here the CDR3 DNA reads TGTGCCACCAGCAGCGACAGACGAGAGCAGTTCTTC. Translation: CATSSDRREQFF.

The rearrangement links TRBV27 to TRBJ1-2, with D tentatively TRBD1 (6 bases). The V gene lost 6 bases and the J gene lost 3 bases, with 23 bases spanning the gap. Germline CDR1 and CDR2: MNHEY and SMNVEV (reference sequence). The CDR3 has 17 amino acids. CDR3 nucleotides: TGTGCCAGCAGCCTCAGTTTACTGGGGGGGGCGCACTATGGCTACACCTTC. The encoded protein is CASSLSLLGGAHYGYTF.

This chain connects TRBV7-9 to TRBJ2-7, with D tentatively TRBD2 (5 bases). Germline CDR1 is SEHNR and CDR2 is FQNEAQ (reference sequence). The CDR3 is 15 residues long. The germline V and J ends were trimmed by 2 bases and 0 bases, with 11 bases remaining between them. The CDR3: CASSLSGVNSYEQYF. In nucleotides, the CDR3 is TGTGCCAGCAGCTTATCCGGGGTTAACTCCTACGAGCAGTACTTC.